The present T cell receptor beta chain was sequenced within a study of T-cell memory formation after mild COVID-19. The overall study: Largely donor-specific sequence clusters came from a couple of donors. Study outcomes and limitations: Shrinking CD4+ clones resided mostly in CM and EM, and CD8+ ones in EMRA. A subset of responding clones appeared in pre-infection memory, suggesting cross-reactive memory joined. Among clones contracting day 15 to 85, CD4/CD8 was balanced, whereas later expanders leaned CD4+.

This clonotype appeared a few times. Its antigen is unknown. The CDR3 extends over 17 amino acids. V was clipped by 3 bases and J by 3 bases, with 20 bases between them. The germline V gene encodes CDR1 ENHRY and CDR2 SYGVKD. Each CDR3 protein is one row after TCRdb ran MiXCR on the 5' RACE reads. The sample has roughly 150,000 distinct CDR3 sequences; around 15% are singletons. The sequenced sample consisted of PBMCs or a T cell subset sorted from them (not recorded which). The chain employs TRBV10-3 and TRBJ1-2; no clear D. The source of this sequence is an adult woman who had mild COVID-19 (a few samples of this study predate the infection). Cell type and time point are not known. CDR3 DNA sequence: TGTGCCATCAGTGATCCGGACCGCCTCTACGGGGACTATGGCTACACCTTC. Translating it yields CAISDPDRLYGDYGYTF.